The 28 T cell receptor beta chains below come from one sample, sequenced in a study of cytomegalovirus exposure and HLA in healthy donors. The data were produced by immunoSEQ multiplex PCR, yet TCRdb's version contains in-frame clones alone and is incomplete. The sample has 55,000 to 75,000 clones, around 95% seen once. Sequenced material: PBMCs. These receptors originate from a man between 18 and 29 years old in good health and CMV-seropositive.

The gene calls are TRBV12-1 and TRBJ2-7; the table assigns TRBD2, which was not confirmed against the DNA. TRBV12-1 is deemed a pseudogene. This CDR3 contains 16 residues. The CDR3 sequence: CASSQPSGGRSAEQYF. DNA for the CDR3: TGTGCCAGCAGCCAACCCTCTGGCGGGAGAAGTGCCGAGCAGTACTTC.

The V gene is TRBV19, the J gene TRBJ2-7; D ambiguous. The ends were cut back, 5 bases at V and 2 bases at J, with 13 bases in the middle. CDR1 and CDR2 (germline): LNHDA, SQIVND (reference sequence). The length of the CDR3 is 14 residues. The CDR3 region is CASSPAPTTYEQYF. In DNA, the CDR3 is TGTGCCAGTAGTCCCGCGCCTACTACCTACGAGCAGTACTTC.

The chain recombines TRBV19 with TRBJ2-7; weak D call: TRBD2 (5 bases). The V end was cut by 4 bases, the J end by 3 bases, with 10 bases between. Per germline, CDR1 LNHDA and CDR2 SQIVND (reference sequence). The CDR3 contains 13 residues. Written as DNA, the CDR3 is TGTGCCAGTAGTAAAGACGGAGGCTACGAGCAGTACTTC. Amino acid sequence: CASSKDGGYEQYF.

This chain uses TRBV6-5 with TRBJ2-7; 7 nucleotides match TRBD1. Germline V lookup: CDR1 MNHEY, CDR2 SVGAGI. J was trimmed by 3 bases and V by 3 bases; bases with no gene match: 2. The length of the CDR3 is 13 residues. For the CDR3, the DNA is TGTGCCAGCAGTTATTACAGGGGCTACGAGCAGTACTTC. Translation: CASSYYRGYEQYF.

The rearrangement links TRBV7-2 to TRBJ1-4; D gene uncertain. The CDR3 loop spans 14 amino acids. With 1 base removed from V and 4 bases from J, the gap between germline ends came to 7 bases. Germline CDR1 reads SGHTA; CDR2 reads FQGNSA. DNA for the CDR3: TGTGCCAGCAGCTTAGGCAGTCTTAATGAAAAACTGTTTTTT. Amino acid sequence: CASSLGSLNEKLFF.

This clone was detected only a few times. The gene calls are TRBV10-3 and TRBJ2-1; the D gene is possibly TRBD2 (5 bases). The V end lost 0 bases, the J end lost 8 bases, and 23 bases lay between the germline ends. CDR1 is ENHRY and CDR2 is SYGVKD in the germline V gene. The CDR3 sequence is 18 residues long. This CDR3 is CAISESFWTGGPIDEQFF. The CDR3 DNA sequence: TGTGCCATCAGTGAGTCGTTTTGGACTGGCGGCCCTATAGATGAGCAGTTCTTC.

The rearrangement joins TRBV11-2 to TRBJ1-1; no clear D. The CDR3 is made up of 14 amino acids. Germline V CDR1 and CDR2: SGHAT, FQNNGV. V was trimmed by 1 base and J by 1 base, leaving 7 bases between them. The CDR3 loop reads CASSLASGNTEAFF. For the CDR3, the DNA is TGTGCCAGCAGCTTAGCATCAGGGAACACTGAAGCTTTCTTT.

This chain links TRBV18 with TRBJ2-2; D gene unclear. Trimming cost V 3 bases and J 6 bases, with 5 bases left between them. This CDR3 contains 12 residues. CDR1 KGHSH and CDR2 LQKENI come from the germline V gene. The CDR3 DNA reads as TGTGCCAGCTCACCGACATCCGGGGAGCTGTTTTTT. It encodes CASSPTSGELFF.

The chain combines TRBV11-2 with TRBJ2-5, with D possibly being TRBD1 (6 bases). The CDR3 is made up of 16 amino acids. The V gene's germline CDR1 is SGHAT and CDR2 FQNNGV. V was cut by 5 bases and J by 5 bases, with 21 bases left in between. In nucleotides, the CDR3 is TGTGCCAGCAGCCCAATGGGGGCCCTTCCGGGGGAGACCCAGTACTTC. Amino acid sequence: CASSPMGALPGETQYF.

The rearrangement joins TRBV9 to TRBJ2-1; 9 bases line up with TRBD2. The CDR3 runs to 16 residues. The ends lost 0 bases at V and 4 bases at J; junction bases unmatched: 5. Germline-derived CDR1 and CDR2 are SGDLS and YYNGEE. Here the CDR3 DNA reads TGTGCCAGCAGCGTAGAAGGACTAGCGCAATACAATGAGCAGTTCTTC. Amino acids: CASSVEGLAQYNEQFF.

The chain is built from TRBV29-1 and TRBJ2-7; TRBD2 matches at 8 bases. Germline V gene lookup returns CDR1 SQVTM and CDR2 ANQGSEA. The CDR3 runs to 15 residues. V shed 4 bases, J shed 7 bases, and the junction held 15 bases outside the gene matches. CDR3 DNA: TGCAGCGTTGTCCCCCCGGGACGGGGGACTAGGGAGCAGTACTTC. Protein product: CSVVPPGRGTREQYF.

The V gene is TRBV4-1, the J gene TRBJ1-1; possibly TRBD1 for D (5 bases). Per germline, CDR1 MGHRA and CDR2 YSYEKL. V dropped 4 bases and J dropped 5 bases, with 11 bases sitting between them. The CDR3 loop spans 13 amino acids. The CDR3 loop is CASSLGGGTEAFF. The CDR3 bases are TGCGCCAGCAGCCTAGGTGGGGGGACTGAAGCTTTCTTT.

V usage is TRBV7-2 and J usage is TRBJ1-2, with D unclear. From germline, CDR1 is SGHTA and CDR2 FQGNSA. Between the trimmed V and J ends, which lost 1 base and 2 bases, there was a span of 11 bases. The CDR3 length is 15 residues. Here the CDR3 reads CASSLGPELNYGYTF. The CDR3 DNA reads as TGTGCCAGCAGCTTAGGGCCGGAGCTAAACTATGGCTACACCTTC.

This clone was recorded only once. V and J are TRBV27 and TRBJ2-1; D perhaps matches TRBD2 (6 bases). Germline CDR1 is MNHEY and CDR2 is SMNVEV (reference sequence). The CDR3 is 15 residues long. V gave up 8 bases and J gave up 4 bases, with 18 bases separating them. CDR3 nucleotide sequence: TGTGCCAGCTCACCCCCGGGACTGCTATACAATGAGCAGTTCTTC. Translated, it gives CASSPPGLLYNEQFF.

This sequence joins TRBV18 and TRBJ2-4; 8 bases are a match to TRBD2. V trimming: 4 bases; J trimming: 6 bases; junction bases outside the gene matches: 5. The CDR3 runs 14 residues. The germline gives CDR1 KGHSH, CDR2 LQKENI. CDR3 nucleotides: TGTGCCAGCTCACTATCCACTAGCGGAAACATTCAGTACTTC. Protein: CASSLSTSGNIQYF.

V usage is TRBV6-1 and J usage is TRBJ2-1; TRBD2 matches at 9 bases. This CDR3 spans 15 amino acids. Unmatched junction bases numbered 5, after V lost 2 bases and J lost 6 bases. Germline-derived CDR1 and CDR2 are MNHNS and SASEGT. As DNA, the CDR3 is TGTGCCAGCAGTGAAATAGCGGGAGAGGCCAATGAGCAGTTCTTC. Translated: CASSEIAGEANEQFF.

The chain carries TRBV4-1 and TRBJ2-5, with TRBD1 matching 8 bases. The CDR3 sequence is 14 residues long. V lost 1 base, J lost 3 bases, and 1 base stayed unmatched. From germline, CDR1 is MGHRA and CDR2 YSYEKL. This CDR3 is CASSQGTGKETQYF. The CDR3 bases are TGCGCCAGCAGCCAAGGGACAGGGAAAGAGACCCAGTACTTC.

This chain joins TRBV19 and TRBJ2-7; 8 bases align to TRBD1. V dropped 8 bases and J dropped 3; count of bases not matched to a gene: 6. This CDR3 has 13 residues. Per the germline V gene, CDR1 is LNHDA and CDR2 is SQIVND (reference sequence). CDR3: CASEGQASYEQYF. CDR3 nucleotide sequence: TGTGCCAGTGAGGGACAGGCAAGCTACGAGCAGTACTTC. Combining the CDR3 with reference TRBV19 and TRBJ2-7 gives the whole variable domain DGGITQSPKYLFRKEGQNVTLSCEQNLNHDAMYWYRQDPGQGLRLIYYSQIVNDFQKGDIAEGYSVSREKKESFPLTVTSAQKNPTAFYLCASEGQASYEQYFGPGTRLTVT.

This clone was counted only a few times. The chain recombines TRBV13 with TRBJ2-3; unclear D gene. The CDR3 sequence is 11 residues long. From germline, CDR1 is PRHDT and CDR2 FYEKMQ (reference sequence). The V end lost 9 bases, the J end lost 0 bases, and 4 bases lay between the germline ends. In DNA, the CDR3 is TGTGCCAGTAGTAGCACAGATACGCAGTATTTT. Translation gives CASSSTDTQYF.

This chain connects TRBV27 to TRBJ2-7, with TRBD2 matching 13 bases. From germline, CDR1 is MNHEY and CDR2 SMNVEV (reference sequence). J was trimmed by 3 bases and V by 2 bases; bases with no gene match: 16. The CDR3 sequence is 20 residues long. CDR3 region: CASSLMGLAGNDDSIYEQYF. The CDR3, as DNA: TGTGCCAGCAGTTTAATGGGACTAGCGGGAAACGACGATTCGATCTACGAGCAGTACTTC.

The chain is built from TRBV29-1 and TRBJ2-3; TRBD1 agrees at 7 bases. Germline V lookup: CDR1 SQVTM, CDR2 ANQGSEA. Losses at the gene ends were 4 bases for V and 1 base for J; bases not matched to a gene: 5. CDR3 length: 14 residues. This CDR3 reads CSVGITGGTDTQYF. The CDR3 DNA reads as TGCAGCGTTGGAATAACAGGGGGCACAGATACGCAGTATTTT.

The rearrangement uses TRBV27 and TRBJ1-6, with TRBD1 matching over 7 bases. The CDR3 is 15 residues long. V was pared by 4 bases and J by 10 bases, with 10 bases of the junction left unmatched. Germline V lookup: CDR1 MNHEY, CDR2 SMNVEV (reference sequence). The DNA of the CDR3 is TGTGCCAGCAGTTCCGACAGGGAAGGGTACTCACCCCTCCACTTT. It is translated as CASSSDREGYSPLHF.

The chain recombines TRBV4-1 with TRBJ1-2; TRBD1 matches at 8 bases. J was trimmed by 4 bases and V by 3 bases; bases with no gene match: 10. This CDR3 is built from 16 residues. Germline-derived CDR1 and CDR2 are MGHRA and YSYEKL. The CDR3 nucleotides are TGCGCCAGCAGCCACGGGACAGGCACTGACTCCTATGGCTACACCTTC. Protein product: CASSHGTGTDSYGYTF.

The chain couples TRBV18 to TRBJ1-2; a weak D match, TRBD1 (6 bases). Per germline, CDR1 KGHSH and CDR2 LQKENI. The CDR3 extends over 14 amino acids. V was trimmed by 3 bases and J by 4 bases, leaving 12 bases between them. The CDR3 region is CASSPQGISYGYTF. CDR3 nucleotides: TGTGCCAGCTCACCCCAGGGGATAAGCTATGGCTACACCTTC.

The gene calls are TRBV28 and TRBJ1-1; the D gene is possibly TRBD1 (5 bases). The CDR3 loop spans 14 amino acids. Trimming took off 5 bases at V and 1 base at J, with 11 bases between the two ends. Looked up from germline, CDR1 is MDHEN and CDR2 is SYDVKM. For the CDR3, the DNA is TGTGCCAGCAGTCCCCAGGACAAGAACACTGAAGCTTTCTTT. It specifies CASSPQDKNTEAFF.

The rearrangement joins TRBV7-2 to TRBJ1-4, with 7 bases identical to TRBD1. J gave up 8 bases and V 5 bases, and 8 bases lay outside the gene matches. The CDR3 is 14 residues long. Germline V gene sequence: CDR1 SGHTA, CDR2 FQGNSA. Here the CDR3 reads CASSVRTGEEKLFF. The CDR3 DNA is TGTGCCAGCAGCGTCCGGACAGGCGAAGAAAAACTGTTTTTT. Using reference TRBV7-2 and TRBJ1-4 for the parts outside the CDR3, the full variable domain is GAGVSQSPSNKVTEKGKDVELRCDPISGHTALYWYRQSLGQGLEFLIYFQGNSAPDKSGLPSDRFSAERTGGSVSTLTIQRTQQEDSAVYLCASSVRTGEEKLFFGSGTQLSVL.

This chain links TRBV5-1 with TRBJ2-3, with TRBD2 identical over 11 bases. J was trimmed by 6 bases and V by 2 bases; bases with no gene match: 11. The germline V gene encodes CDR1 SGHRS and CDR2 YFSETQ. This CDR3 spans 17 amino acids. CDR3 in amino acids: CASSFGSSGRASDTQYF. CDR3 nucleotide sequence: TGCGCCAGCAGCTTCGGGAGTAGCGGGAGGGCCTCCGATACGCAGTATTTT.

The rearrangement uses TRBV11-2 and TRBJ2-7; 9 bases align to TRBD1. The J segment lost 0 bases and the V segment lost 6 bases, leaving 6 bases of the junction unmatched. Germline V gene data show CDR1 as SGHAT and CDR2 as FQNNGV. The CDR3 has 15 amino acids. CDR3 protein: CASSFTGGPSYEQYF. For the CDR3, the DNA is TGTGCCAGCAGTTTTACAGGGGGCCCCTCCTACGAGCAGTACTTC.